Listed below are T cell receptor beta chains from one sample, sequenced in a study of human T cells and chemical hapten exposure. In TCRdb, the RACE reads were re-called with MiXCR into one record per CDR3 protein. This sample has approximately 90,000 distinct CDR3 sequences, with about 10% found just once. The sample in question was whole blood, obtained in connection with sensitization to the hapten diphenylcyclopropenone (DPC). The receptors here all came from a man aged 40-49 years with alopecia areata. Some clones in this sample may be carry-over from other donors' samples. Both conserved end residues are part of each CDR3. The order of the fields is J gene, D gene, V gene, clone size, CDR3 length, CDR3 protein, CDR3 DNA. The D gene is left open where the match is weak. Size values are once, few and many counts, or a class for expanded clones, and some rows have none.

J: TRBJ1-3; D: TRBD1; V: TRBV4-3; size: many; length: 17; CDR3: CASSQYWDRSSGNTIYF; DNA: TGCGCCAGCAGCCAGTATTGGGACAGGAGCTCTGGAAACACCATATATTTT
J: TRBJ1-6; D: .; V: TRBV30; size: many; length: 15; CDR3: CAWSVDDGSRSPLHF; DNA: TGTGCCTGGAGTGTAGATGACGGCAGTCGCTCACCCCTCCACTTT
J: TRBJ1-1; D: TRBD1; V: TRBV14; size: .; length: 14; CDR3: CASQAQGASSEAFF; DNA: TGTGCCAGCCAGGCACAGGGGGCAAGTTCGGAAGCTTTCTTT
J: TRBJ2-7; D: .; V: TRBV28; size: few; length: 13; CDR3: CASSSAPAYEQYF; DNA: TGTGCCAGCAGTTCAGCGCCAGCCTACGAGCAGTACTTC
J: TRBJ1-2; D: TRBD1; V: TRBV28; size: many; length: 14; CDR3: CASRSGQADYGYTF; DNA: TGTGCCAGCAGAAGTGGACAGGCAGACTATGGCTACACCTTC
J: TRBJ2-5; D: TRBD2; V: TRBV7-2; size: .; length: 17; CDR3: CASSSGLAGGGRKTQYF; DNA: TGTGCCAGCAGCTCCGGACTAGCGGGAGGGGGACGAAAGACCCAGTACTTC
J: TRBJ1-2; D: .; V: TRBV9; size: .; length: 11; CDR3: CASSVQMAYTF; DNA: TGTGCCAGCAGCGTACAGATGGCTTACACCTTC
J: TRBJ1-1; D: .; V: TRBV5-6; size: .; length: 15; CDR3: CASILDPNRHTEAFF; DNA: TGTGCCAGCATCTTAGACCCAAACCGGCACACTGAAGCTTTCTTT
J: TRBJ2-1; D: .; V: TRBV7-2; size: few; length: 16; CDR3: CASSSILGRALNEQFF; DNA: TGTGCCAGCAGTTCAATTCTGGGCAGAGCCCTGAATGAGCAGTTCTTC
J: TRBJ1-5; D: TRBD1; V: TRBV30; size: many; length: 17; CDR3: CAWSPLRGQVSNQPQHF; DNA: TGTGCCTGGAGTCCCCTCCGGGGACAGGTTAGCAATCAGCCCCAGCATTTT
J: TRBJ2-2; D: TRBD1; V: TRBV27; size: few; length: 16; CDR3: CASSLRQGLNTGELFF; DNA: TGTGCCAGCAGTCTACGACAGGGGCTAAACACCGGGGAGCTGTTTTTT
J: TRBJ2-1; D: TRBD2; V: TRBV10-3; size: few; length: 17; CDR3: CAIRGLAGGSSYNEQFF; DNA: TGTGCCATCCGCGGACTAGCGGGAGGGAGCTCCTACAATGAGCAGTTCTTC
J: TRBJ2-6; D: .; V: TRBV20-1; size: .; length: 16; CDR3: CSASRPGASGANVLTF; DNA: TGCAGTGCTAGCCGCCCCGGGGCCTCTGGGGCCAACGTCCTGACTTTC
J: TRBJ2-3; D: TRBD2; V: TRBV5-4; size: .; length: 20; CDR3: CASSPAFPGASGSRTDTQYF; DNA: TGTGCCAGCAGCCCGGCCTTCCCCGGGGCTAGCGGGAGTCGCACAGATACGCAGTATTTT
J: TRBJ2-3; D: TRBD1; V: TRBV24-1; size: .; length: 18; CDR3: CATSDLRPDRGRVDTQYF; DNA: TGTGCCACCAGTGATTTGCGTCCGGACAGGGGGCGAGTTGATACGCAGTATTTT
J: TRBJ2-3; D: .; V: TRBV3-1; size: .; length: 14; CDR3: CASSHPSRSDTQYF; DNA: TGTGCCAGCAGCCATCCATCCCGTTCAGATACGCAGTATTTT
J: TRBJ2-3; D: TRBD1; V: TRBV4-3; size: .; length: 19; CDR3: CASSRQQSRQGASTDTQYF; DNA: TGCGCCAGCAGCCGACAACAATCCCGACAGGGGGCAAGCACAGATACGCAGTATTTT
J: TRBJ1-1; D: TRBD1; V: TRBV29-1; size: few; length: 14; CDR3: CSADKGQGWTEAFF; DNA: TGCAGCGCCGACAAGGGACAGGGATGGACTGAAGCTTTCTTT
J: TRBJ2-2; D: TRBD2; V: TRBV4-3; size: .; length: 18; CDR3: CASSQVASGSGNTGELFF; DNA: TGCGCCAGCAGCCAAGTTGCCAGCGGGAGCGGGAACACCGGGGAGCTGTTTTTT
J: TRBJ2-3; D: TRBD1; V: TRBV3-1; size: .; length: 16; CDR3: CASSSSDRGHGDTQYF; DNA: TGTGCCAGCAGCTCGTCGGACAGGGGGCACGGAGATACGCAGTATTTT
J: TRBJ2-3; D: TRBD2; V: TRBV6-2/TRBV6-3; size: few; length: 15; CDR3: CASSLLAGVSDTQYF; DNA: TGTGCCAGCAGTCTACTAGCGGGAGTTTCGGATACGCAGTATTTT
J: TRBJ1-4; D: TRBD1; V: TRBV9; size: .; length: 14; CDR3: CASSATGVNEKLFF; DNA: TGTGCCAGCAGCGCGACAGGGGTTAATGAAAAACTGTTTTTT
J: TRBJ2-1; D: .; V: TRBV9; size: .; length: 11; CDR3: CASSSAGEQFF; DNA: TGTGCCAGCAGCTCAGCGGGTGAGCAGTTCTTC
J: TRBJ2-5; D: .; V: TRBV10-3; size: .; length: 13; CDR3: CAIRTEGRETQYF; DNA: TGTGCCATCCGGACAGAGGGGCGGGAGACCCAGTACTTC
J: TRBJ2-1; D: .; V: TRBV7-3; size: many; length: 14; CDR3: CASSSPAGNNEQFF; DNA: TGTGCCAGCAGCTCCCCCGCCGGAAACAATGAGCAGTTCTTC
J: TRBJ2-1; D: .; V: TRBV6-2/TRBV6-3; size: few; length: 16; CDR3: CASSYSLARIYNEQFF; DNA: TGTGCCAGCAGTTACTCCCTAGCGCGGATTTACAATGAGCAGTTCTTC
J: TRBJ2-5; D: .; V: TRBV25-1; size: many; length: 18; CDR3: CASSDEPQHGYYQETQYF; DNA: TGTGCCAGCAGTGATGAACCCCAGCATGGTTATTATCAAGAGACCCAGTACTTC
J: TRBJ2-1; D: TRBD2; V: TRBV7-2; size: few; length: 15; CDR3: CASSLEAGAAYEQFF; DNA: TGTGCCAGCAGCTTAGAAGCGGGAGCTGCCTATGAGCAGTTCTTC
J: TRBJ1-1; D: .; V: TRBV4-3; size: .; length: 18; CDR3: CASNPSARGYSMNTEAFF; DNA: TGCGCCAGCAACCCTTCTGCGAGGGGGTACTCCATGAACACTGAAGCTTTCTTT
J: TRBJ1-2; D: .; V: TRBV6-5; size: few; length: 13; CDR3: CASSFNLYYGYTF; DNA: TGTGCCAGCAGTTTCAACCTCTACTATGGCTACACCTTC
J: TRBJ2-5; D: .; V: TRBV7-2; size: .; length: 14; CDR3: CASSLVQGRETQYF; DNA: TGTGCCAGCAGCTTAGTTCAGGGTCGGGAGACCCAGTACTTC
J: TRBJ2-3; D: TRBD2; V: TRBV7-7; size: few; length: 16; CDR3: CASSQGLAGGPDTQYF; DNA: TGTGCTAGCAGCCAAGGACTAGCGGGAGGTCCAGATACGCAGTATTTT
J: TRBJ1-6; D: TRBD1; V: TRBV28; size: few; length: 13; CDR3: CASLGQGKSPLHF; DNA: TGTGCCAGCCTAGGACAGGGGAAATCACCCCTCCACTTT
J: TRBJ2-5; D: .; V: TRBV6-5; size: many; length: 15; CDR3: CASSAGTRLQETQYF; DNA: TGTGCCAGCAGTGCAGGAACTAGGCTGCAAGAGACCCAGTACTTC
J: TRBJ2-1; D: .; V: TRBV7-3; size: few; length: 15; CDR3: CASSLTEGSYNEQFF; DNA: TGTGCCAGCAGCTTAACGGAGGGATCCTACAATGAGCAGTTCTTC
J: TRBJ2-1; D: .; V: TRBV20-1; size: few; length: 16; CDR3: CSPYDGAGIAYNEQFF; DNA: TGCAGTCCTTATGATGGGGCTGGAATTGCCTACAATGAGCAGTTCTTC
J: TRBJ2-7; D: .; V: TRBV20-1; size: few; length: 13; CDR3: CSARASATYEQYF; DNA: TGCAGTGCTAGGGCTAGCGCCACCTACGAGCAGTACTTC
J: TRBJ2-3; D: TRBD2; V: TRBV19; size: .; length: 18; CDR3: CASSMRRAGGGLTDTQYF; DNA: TGTGCCAGTAGTATGCGGCGCGCGGGAGGAGGGTTAACAGATACGCAGTATTTT
J: TRBJ2-2; D: .; V: TRBV19; size: .; length: 14; CDR3: CATKGRPNTGELFF; DNA: TGTGCCACCAAAGGGAGACCGAACACCGGGGAGCTGTTTTTT
J: TRBJ1-6; D: .; V: TRBV10-1; size: many; length: 15; CDR3: CASSESGRRHSPLHF; DNA: TGCGCCAGCAGTGAGTCAGGACGAAGGCATTCACCCCTCCACTTT
J: TRBJ2-2; D: .; V: TRBV6-6; size: .; length: 13; CDR3: CASSYGGSGELFF; DNA: TGTGCCAGCAGTTACGGGGGATCCGGGGAGCTGTTTTTT
J: TRBJ2-7; D: TRBD2; V: TRBV19; size: many; length: 13; CDR3: CASRLAGSYEQYF; DNA: TGTGCCAGTCGACTAGCGGGATCCTACGAGCAGTACTTC
J: TRBJ2-1; D: .; V: TRBV19; size: .; length: 18; CDR3: CASSMYASAVSPANEQFF; DNA: TGTGCCAGTAGTATGTATGCTAGCGCAGTTTCCCCCGCGAATGAGCAGTTCTTC
J: TRBJ2-5; D: TRBD1; V: TRBV6-2/TRBV6-3; size: .; length: 14; CDR3: CASRKQGADETQYF; DNA: TGTGCCAGCAGAAAACAGGGGGCGGACGAGACCCAGTACTTC
J: TRBJ2-7; D: .; V: TRBV29-1; size: few; length: 15; CDR3: CSVEGQATGGYEQYF; DNA: TGCAGCGTTGAAGGACAGGCAACCGGGGGTTACGAGCAGTACTTC
J: TRBJ1-4; D: .; V: TRBV29-1; size: .; length: 14; CDR3: CSARRSSTNEKLFF; DNA: TGCAGCGCACGCAGGAGCTCAACTAATGAAAAACTGTTTTTT
J: TRBJ1-2; D: .; V: TRBV28; size: few; length: 14; CDR3: CASSLPNRRDGYTF; DNA: TGTGCCAGCAGCCTCCCCAATCGTAGGGATGGCTACACCTTC
J: TRBJ2-6; D: TRBD1; V: TRBV9; size: few; length: 18; CDR3: CASSVRDRVFSGANVLTF; DNA: TGTGCCAGCAGCGTCCGGGACAGGGTCTTCTCTGGGGCCAACGTCCTGACTTTC
J: TRBJ2-3; D: .; V: TRBV5-4; size: .; length: 15; CDR3: CASSIDRRSSDTQYF; DNA: TGTGCCAGCAGTATTGACAGGAGGTCTTCAGATACGCAGTATTTT
J: TRBJ2-7; D: .; V: TRBV5-1; size: .; length: 12; CDR3: CASSEQSYEQYF; DNA: TGCGCCAGCTCTGAACAGTCCTACGAGCAGTACTTC
J: TRBJ1-1; D: TRBD1; V: TRBV6-2/TRBV6-3; size: many; length: 15; CDR3: CASKQQGAGETEAFF; DNA: TGTGCCAGCAAGCAACAGGGGGCGGGGGAGACTGAAGCTTTCTTT
J: TRBJ2-3; D: .; V: TRBV6-2/TRBV6-3; size: .; length: 13; CDR3: CASSYGRTNTQYF; DNA: TGTGCCAGCAGTTACGGGCGGACAAATACGCAGTATTTT
J: TRBJ2-3; D: TRBD2; V: TRBV6-6; size: few; length: 18; CDR3: CASSRFGVAGAVTDTQYF; DNA: TGTGCCAGCAGCCGCTTTGGCGTAGCGGGAGCCGTCACAGATACGCAGTATTTT
J: TRBJ1-1; D: TRBD1; V: TRBV29-1; size: few; length: 12; CDR3: CSVDDRGTEAFF; DNA: TGCAGCGTTGATGACAGGGGCACTGAAGCTTTCTTT
J: TRBJ2-1; D: .; V: TRBV6-6; size: .; length: 18; CDR3: CASSYPAGRASSYNEQFF; DNA: TGTGCCAGCAGTTACCCGGCCGGGAGAGCGAGCTCCTACAATGAGCAGTTCTTC
J: TRBJ1-2; D: .; V: TRBV12-3/TRBV12-4; size: few; length: 15; CDR3: CASSLGASGCYGYTF; DNA: TGTGCCAGCAGTTTAGGGGCCTCAGGCTGCTATGGCTACACCTTC
J: TRBJ2-5; D: TRBD2; V: TRBV3-1; size: few; length: 16; CDR3: CASSPTSGRAGETQYF; DNA: TGTGCCAGCAGCCCAACTAGCGGGAGGGCCGGAGAGACCCAGTACTTC
J: TRBJ1-2; D: TRBD1; V: TRBV28; size: many; length: 12; CDR3: CASFADRNTYTF; DNA: TGTGCCAGCTTTGCGGACAGGAATACCTACACCTTC
J: TRBJ2-3; D: .; V: TRBV11-2; size: few; length: 11; CDR3: CASSWSDTQYF; DNA: TGTGCCAGCAGCTGGTCCGATACGCAGTATTTT